The 19 T cell receptor beta chains presented below share a single source sample, sequenced in a study of T cells in Graves' hyperthyroidism and ophthalmopathy. TCR beta CDR3 sequences were amplified from RNA transcripts. A first-round RT-PCR of the TCR CDR3 used the HTBI primer set. A single record per CDR3 protein comes from TCRdb applying MiXCR to the multiplex PCR reads. The sample yields around 420,000 distinct CDR3 sequences, approximately 14% seen once. The sample was blood. The receptor source for this set is a young woman with Graves' hyperthyroidism.

V is TRBV12-3 or TRBV12-4 and J is TRBJ1-1, with D maybe TRBD1 (5 bases). V lost 6 bases and J 11 bases, leaving 22 bases between the germline ends. CDR3 length: 14 amino acids. The CDR3 reads CASRGTWEPGGAFF. CDR3 sequence (DNA): TGTGCCAGCAGGGGGACCTGGGAACCCGGGGGGGCTTTCTTT.

This clonotype was seen many times. The chain couples TRBV5-1 to TRBJ1-5; D is uncertain. The V end was cut by 5 bases, the J end by 0 bases, with 12 bases between. The CDR3 is made up of 15 amino acids. CDR1 SGHRS and CDR2 YFSETQ come from the germline V gene. In nucleotides, the CDR3 is TGCGCCAGCAGTAGAGGCGATCATAGCAATCAGCCCCAGCATTTT. Encoded protein: CASSRGDHSNQPQHF.

This clonotype was detected many times. This sequence joins TRBV28 and TRBJ1-2; D call uncertain. Germline lookup yields CDR1 MDHEN and CDR2 SYDVKM. V was pared by 7 bases and J by 4 bases, with 16 bases between. The CDR3 length is 14 residues. In DNA form, the CDR3 reads TGTGCCAGCACTCCCGGAGGCCGGGCCTATGGCTACACCTTC. Translation: CASTPGGRAYGYTF.

This clonotype has ten or more counts. The DNA of the CDR3 is TGTGCCAGCAGAATCGGGCACAGGGAGGATGGCTACACCTTC. Its protein is CASRIGHREDGYTF. V gene TRBV12-3 or TRBV12-4 combines with J gene TRBJ1-2; tentative D call: TRBD1 (6 bases). CDR3 length: 14 residues. The V end lost 6 bases, the J end lost 6 bases, and 17 bases lay between the germline ends.

This clonotype was found many times. The chain recombines TRBV28 with TRBJ2-2; possibly TRBD2 for D (7 bases). Germline CDR1 and CDR2: MDHEN and SYDVKM. This CDR3 is built from 16 residues. The V gene lost 7 bases and the J gene lost 4 bases, with 19 bases spanning the gap. CDR3 bases: TGTGCCAGCACCCCGTGGGGGGGCGTCGGCACCGGGGAGCTGTTTTTT. This translates into CASTPWGGVGTGELFF.

This clonotype was recorded at least ten times. The gene calls are TRBV7-9 and TRBJ1-2, with D possibly being TRBD1 (6 bases). This CDR3 comprises 12 residues. The V gene lost 5 bases and the J gene lost 4 bases, with 8 bases spanning the gap. Germline assignment: CDR1 SEHNR and CDR2 FQNEAQ (reference sequence). CDR3 region: CASSPGVYGYTF. CDR3 DNA sequence: TGTGCCAGCAGCCCAGGGGTCTATGGCTACACCTTC.

This clonotype was found many times. The J gene is TRBJ2-1, the V gene TRBV12-3 or TRBV12-4; unclear D gene. The CDR3 length is 13 residues. Between the trimmed V and J ends, which lost 3 bases and 12 bases, there was a span of 15 bases. CDR3 nucleotide sequence: TGTGCCAGCAGTTTGGGTTATGGGGTTGGGCAGTTCTTC. Protein sequence: CASSLGYGVGQFF.

There are many counts of this clonotype. The chain combines TRBV7-9 with TRBJ1-2; D is unclear. The ends were cut back, 1 base at V and 2 bases at J, with 11 bases in the middle. The CDR3 is 15 amino acids. Germline CDR1 SEHNR, CDR2 FQNEAQ (reference sequence). CDR3 amino acids: CASSLGSAPNYGYTF. The CDR3 nucleotides read TGTGCCAGCAGCTTAGGGTCCGCGCCCAACTATGGCTACACCTTC.

This clonotype came up many times. The CDR3, as DNA: TGTGCCAGCAGCCGAGTCGAAGAAAAACTGTTTTTT. Its protein product is CASSRVEEKLFF. V is TRBV7-9 and J is TRBJ1-4, with D unclear. The V gene's germline CDR1 is SEHNR and CDR2 FQNEAQ (reference sequence). V was shortened by 5 bases and J by 8 bases, with 9 bases between the two germline ends. The CDR3 is 12 amino acids. Drawing the rest from reference TRBV7-9 and TRBJ1-4, the complete variable domain is DTGVSQNPRHKITKRGQNVTFRCDPISEHNRLYWYRQTLGQGPEFLTYFQNEAQLEKSRLLSDRFSAERPKGSFSTLEIQRTEQGDSAMYLCASSRVEEKLFFGSGTQLSVL.

The sample holds many counts of this clonotype. V usage is TRBV6-1 and J usage is TRBJ1-1, with a weak D call TRBD1 (6 bases). Trimming stripped 5 bases from V and 4 bases from J, with 11 bases between. Per germline, CDR1 MNHNS and CDR2 SASEGT. The CDR3 has 13 residues. The CDR3 sequence: CASSKQGVTEAFF. The CDR3 nucleotides are TGTGCCAGCAGTAAACAGGGTGTCACTGAAGCTTTCTTT.

This clonotype was picked up many times. The rearrangement uses TRBV6-1 and TRBJ2-1; 7 nucleotides align to TRBD2. The CDR3 consists of 15 residues. Germline assignment: CDR1 MNHNS and CDR2 SASEGT. After removal of 7 bases from V and 5 bases from J, the junction contained 11 bases not matched to a gene. CDR3 in amino acids: CASKLLGDYNNEQFF. The CDR3, as DNA: TGTGCCAGCAAACTCCTAGGGGACTACAACAATGAGCAGTTCTTC.

Of note for this clonotype: Without the conserved terminal phenylalanine or tryptophan, this CDR3 likely stems from a read error. The chain uses TRBV7-9 and TRBJ2-7; D is unclear. The germline V and J ends were trimmed by 1 base and 2 bases, with 6 bases remaining between them. The length of the CDR3 is 13 residues. CDR1 is SEHNR, CDR2 FQNEAQ, per germline (reference sequence). The CDR3 region is CASSLGRAYEQYL. For the CDR3, the DNA is TGTGCCAGCAGCTTAGGAAGAGCCTACGAGCAGTACCTC.

Many counts were recorded for this clonotype. CDR3 sequence (DNA): TGCAGTGCTCCCGACGGCAGCTATGGCTACACCTTC. This gives the protein CSAPDGSYGYTF. V and J are TRBV20-1 and TRBJ1-2; D call uncertain. V was cut by 5 bases and J by 4 bases, with 11 bases left in between. The CDR3 consists of 12 residues. CDR1 and CDR2 (germline): DFQATT, SNEGSKA (reference sequence).

This clonotype was counted many times. The chain combines TRBV11-2 with TRBJ1-6; TRBD1 might be the D (6 bases). The CDR3 loop spans 15 amino acids. Germline lookup yields CDR1 SGHAT and CDR2 FQNNGV. V dropped 1 base and J dropped 11 bases, with 15 bases sitting between them. CDR3 region: CASSLAVTGQAPLHF. The CDR3 nucleotides read TGTGCCAGCAGCTTAGCCGTCACAGGGCAGGCACCCCTCCACTTT.

This clonotype showed up many times. The chain uses TRBV25-1 and TRBJ2-2; D may be TRBD1 or TRBD2 (5 bases each). V was trimmed by 8 bases and J by 0 bases, leaving 16 bases between them. The CDR3 extends over 16 amino acids. Germline values: CDR1 MGHDK, CDR2 SYGVNS. The DNA for the CDR3 is TGTGCCAGCCGATTACCTATGGGACCGAACACCGGGGAGCTGTTTTTT. Protein: CASRLPMGPNTGELFF.

This chain links TRBV6-5 with TRBJ2-2; D might be TRBD1 or TRBD2, each matching 5 bases. This CDR3 has 14 residues. CDR1 is MNHEY, CDR2 SVGAGI, per germline. V was pared by 4 bases and J by 5 bases, with 11 bases between. CDR3 sequence: CASSWQGETGELFF. CDR3 sequence (DNA): TGTGCCAGCAGTTGGCAGGGAGAGACCGGGGAGCTGTTTTTT.

This clonotype showed up just a few times. V and J are TRBV7-2 and TRBJ2-7; tentative D call: TRBD1 (5 bases). Looked up from germline, CDR1 is SGHTA and CDR2 is FQGNSA. Trimming stripped 1 base from V and 4 bases from J, with 14 bases between. The CDR3 contains 15 residues. Here the CDR3 reads CASSLGWQGPYEQYF. DNA of the CDR3: TGTGCCAGCAGCTTAGGGTGGCAGGGTCCTTACGAGCAGTACTTC.

This clonotype was seen many times. This chain joins TRBV27 and TRBJ2-1, with a tentative D call TRBD2 (7 bases). CDR3 length: 15 amino acids. Germline V gene sequence: CDR1 MNHEY, CDR2 SMNVEV (reference sequence). Trimming stripped 5 bases from V and 7 bases from J, with 18 bases between. The CDR3 here is CASSLQGGAPNEQFF. In nucleotides, the CDR3 is TGTGCCAGCAGTCTCCAAGGGGGGGCACCGAATGAGCAGTTCTTC.

This chain joins TRBV9 and TRBJ2-3; TRBD1 agrees at 10 bases. After removal of 6 bases from V and 6 bases from J, the junction contained 7 bases not matched to a gene. Germline lookup yields CDR1 SGDLS and CDR2 YYNGEE. This CDR3 has 14 residues. CDR3 bases: TGTGCCAGCAACGACAGGGGGCAGGCGGATACGCAGTATTTT. Protein sequence: CASNDRGQADTQYF. Based on the CDR3 plus reference TRBV9 and TRBJ2-3, the full variable domain is DSGVTQTPKHLITATGQRVTLRCSPRSGDLSVYWYQQSLDQGLQFLIQYYNGEERAKGNILERFSAQQFPDLHSELNLSSLELGDSALYFCASNDRGQADTQYFGPGTRLTVL.